This is a list of T cell receptor beta chains from one sample in a study of cytomegalovirus exposure and HLA in healthy donors. The assay was immunoSEQ multiplex PCR, and TCRdb's table has in-frame clones only and misses some. The sample holds approximately 190,000 clones, 82% seen once. The sequenced sample consisted of PBMCs. These receptors were collected from a woman aged 50 to 65 in good health and CMV-seropositive. Both conserved end residues are part of each CDR3. The D gene is left open where the match is weak. Clone size appears in some rows only: once, few, many, or a class for an expanded clone.

cdr3_nt	cdr3_aa	d_call	v_call	j_call	clone_size
TGTGCCAGCAGCGTAGCGGGACTAGCGGGGGGTTGGGAGACCCAGTACTTC	CASSVAGLAGGWETQYF	TRBD2	TRBV9	TRBJ2-5	.
TGTGCCAGTACTAGCGGGAGGTATCCCTACGAGCAGTACTTC	CASTSGRYPYEQYF	TRBD2	TRBV19	TRBJ2-7	.
TGTGCCAGCAGCGTGGACAGGCTTAGCAATCAGCCCCAGCATTTT	CASSVDRLSNQPQHF	TRBD1	TRBV5-6	TRBJ1-5	once
TGTGCCAGCAGCTTTACAGGGGGTGAGGATGGCTACACCTTC	CASSFTGGEDGYTF	TRBD1	TRBV7-9	TRBJ1-2	.
TGTGCCAGCAGTTTACCCTCCCAGGGCTGGACTGAAGCTTTCTTT	CASSLPSQGWTEAFF	.	TRBV28	TRBJ1-1	.
TGTGCCAGCAGCCAGGGGGCGGGGAGCACAGATACGCAGTATTTT	CASSQGAGSTDTQYF	TRBD1	TRBV11-3	TRBJ2-3	once
TGTGCCAGCACCGACAGGGCGGCCGGCACTGAAGCTTTCTTT	CASTDRAAGTEAFF	TRBD1	TRBV27	TRBJ1-1	.
TGTGCCAGCAGTGAAGGGCAGTTGGCGCAGTACTTC	CASSEGQLAQYF	.	TRBV6-1	TRBJ2-7	.
TGTGCCAGTAACTCAGGGGTTACAGATACGCAGTATTTT	CASNSGVTDTQYF	.	TRBV19	TRBJ2-3	.
TGTGCCAGCAGCAAAGATGGGACAGGTGACCTTCGGGGGAGAAATGAGCAGTTCTTC	CASSKDGTGDLRGRNEQFF	.	TRBV21-1	TRBJ2-1	.
TGTGCCATCAGTGAGGCCCTACTAGCGGGAGGGCCGAGGGCCACTCCCCACTTC	CAISEALLAGGPRATPHF	TRBD2	TRBV10-3	TRBJ2-7	.
TGTGCCAGCAAAACCCTAGCGGGCTCGGCAAGCTCCTACAATGAGCAGTTCTTC	CASKTLAGSASSYNEQFF	TRBD2	TRBV2	TRBJ2-1	.
TGTGCCAGTAGTTTTACAGGGGATGGTGGTCAGCCCCAGCATTTT	CASSFTGDGGQPQHF	TRBD1	TRBV19	TRBJ1-5	few
TGTGCCAGTAGTAGAGACAGGGGAAACAGTCAGTACTTC	CASSRDRGNSQYF	TRBD1	TRBV19	TRBJ2-4	few
TGTGCCAGCAGCTTTAGCGGGCTCACCTCCTACGAGCAGTACTTC	CASSFSGLTSYEQYF	TRBD2	TRBV13	TRBJ2-7	.
TGCGCCAGCAAGGACAGGTCCGACTATGGCTACACCTTC	CASKDRSDYGYTF	TRBD1	TRBV5-1	TRBJ1-2	.
TGTGCCAGCAGCTTTGGACAGGTCTACGAGCAGTACTTC	CASSFGQVYEQYF	TRBD1	TRBV7-2	TRBJ2-7	.
TGTGCCAGCAGCCTCGGATCCGCAAAACAGGGCGAGGAGAACACTGAAGCTTTCTTT	CASSLGSAKQGEENTEAFF	.	TRBV21-1	TRBJ1-1	.
TGTGCCAGCAGCTTAGAGTTGACAGGGTTATACGAGCAGTACTTC	CASSLELTGLYEQYF	TRBD1	TRBV11-2	TRBJ2-7	few
TGCGCCAGCAGCCGTGACAGGGGGGCCTCCTACGAGCAGTACTTC	CASSRDRGASYEQYF	TRBD1	TRBV10-2	TRBJ2-7	.
TGTGCCAGCAGCTCCCGGACAGACCAAGAGACCCAGTACTTC	CASSSRTDQETQYF	.	TRBV7-9	TRBJ2-5	.
TGTGCCAGCTCAGCCTCGGAGGACGGCTACACTGAAGCTTTCTTT	CASSASEDGYTEAFF	.	TRBV18	TRBJ1-1	.
TGTGCCAGCTCACCAGGCGGGGGCCGGGACACCGGGGAGCTGTTTTTT	CASSPGGGRDTGELFF	.	TRBV18	TRBJ2-2	.
TGTGCCAGCAGTTTACAGTATGGCTACACCTTC	CASSLQYGYTF	.	TRBV28	TRBJ1-2	.
TGTGCCAGCAGCTTATCGTTAGGGGGTAATTCACCCCTCCACTTT	CASSLSLGGNSPLHF	.	TRBV7-9	TRBJ1-6	.
TGTGCCAGCTGGTCCACCGGGACAGGGGGCACTGAAGCTTTCTTT	CASWSTGTGGTEAFF	TRBD1	TRBV2	TRBJ1-1	.
TGTGCCAGCAGCAGGACAGGGGACTCTGGAAACACCATATATTTT	CASSRTGDSGNTIYF	TRBD1	TRBV2	TRBJ1-3	.
TGTGCCAGCAGTTACTCGTCCGGGAGAACTAATGAAAAACTGTTTTTT	CASSYSSGRTNEKLFF	.	TRBV6-5	TRBJ1-4	.
TGTGCCAGTAGTATAGATCTATCCAGGGTAGGACAGCCCCAGCATTTT	CASSIDLSRVGQPQHF	.	TRBV19	TRBJ1-5	.
TGTGCCAGCAGTTTATTGGCTAGCGGGACGGGTGAGCAGTTCTTC	CASSLLASGTGEQFF	TRBD2	TRBV27	TRBJ2-1	.
TGTGCCAGCACCTTAAGCGGGAGGGCCGCCGAGCAGTACTTC	CASTLSGRAAEQYF	TRBD2	TRBV7-9	TRBJ2-7	once
TGTGCCAGCAGCCTTGGGGCCCCCGGACTAGCGGAGCAGTTCTTC	CASSLGAPGLAEQFF	TRBD2	TRBV5-4	TRBJ2-1	.
TGTGCCAGCAGTTACTCGGATAGCGGGGGCTACGAGCAGTACTTC	CASSYSDSGGYEQYF	TRBD2	TRBV6-5	TRBJ2-7	.
TGTGCCAGCAGCCTGACAGGGGCCTCTGGAAACACCATATATTTT	CASSLTGASGNTIYF	TRBD1	TRBV27	TRBJ1-3	.
TGTGCCAGCAGTTACTCGACGGGGGTTGTCTACGAGCAGTACTTC	CASSYSTGVVYEQYF	.	TRBV6-5	TRBJ2-7	.
TGTGCCAGCAGTGGACTCCCCGGGTACGAGCAGTACTTC	CASSGLPGYEQYF	.	TRBV27	TRBJ2-7	.
TGTGCCAGCTCGGGAGTCTTACAAGAGACCCAGTACTTC	CASSGVLQETQYF	.	TRBV18	TRBJ2-5	.
TGCAGCGTTGAAGGAGGTTCTGGGGCCAACGTCCTGACTTTC	CSVEGGSGANVLTF	.	TRBV29-1	TRBJ2-6	.
TGTGCCAGTAGTACGACAGGGGTAGGGGAGACCCAGTACTTC	CASSTTGVGETQYF	TRBD1	TRBV19	TRBJ2-5	.
TGTGCCAGCAGTGAAGAGCGGGGAGCCTGGGCCAAAAACAGTCAGTACTTC	CASSEERGAWAKNSQYF	TRBD2	TRBV6-1	TRBJ2-4	.
TGTGCCAGCAGCTTGAGCGGGGGGGCCGCTTCTGCCGAGACCCAGTACTTC	CASSLSGGAASAETQYF	TRBD2	TRBV7-2	TRBJ2-5	.
TGTGCCAGCAGTTTCACCGGGGATACGCAGTATTTT	CASSFTGDTQYF	.	TRBV27	TRBJ2-3	.
TGTGCCAGCTCACCAGGGGCATCCCCCCGCCAAGAGACCCAGTACTTC	CASSPGASPRQETQYF	.	TRBV18	TRBJ2-5	.
TGTGCCAGCAGCTTGGGTATTAGCGGAAATAAACAGTTCTTC	CASSLGISGNKQFF	.	TRBV7-3	TRBJ2-1	.
TGTGCCTGTTGGACAGGGGGGACCCTCGGCTACACCTTC	CACWTGGTLGYTF	TRBD1	TRBV28	TRBJ1-2	.
TGTGCCAGCAGCTCCGGACTAGCGGGAGTCGCCGAGCAGTACTTC	CASSSGLAGVAEQYF	TRBD2	TRBV11-1	TRBJ2-7	.
TGTGCCAGCAGCCAAGGAGGGAGCCAAGAGACCCAGTACTTC	CASSQGGSQETQYF	.	TRBV4-2	TRBJ2-5	.
TGTGCCAGCAGTTGGACTAGCGGGAGGGCCGTAGCAGATACGCAGTATTTT	CASSWTSGRAVADTQYF	TRBD2	TRBV28	TRBJ2-3	.
TGTGCCAGCTCACCACCGGGGTCACGGGGTGGAAACACCATATATTTT	CASSPPGSRGGNTIYF	.	TRBV18	TRBJ1-3	.
TGTGCCAGCAGTGATGATGGGGGACAGATGAACACCGGGGAGCTGTTTTTT	CASSDDGGQMNTGELFF	TRBD1	TRBV2	TRBJ2-2	.
TGTGCCAGCAGTTCCGATTCGCGTGGTGAGCAGTTCTTC	CASSSDSRGEQFF	.	TRBV6-4	TRBJ2-1	.
TGTGCCAGCAGGGGAGGGATCGACGAGCAGTACTTC	CASRGGIDEQYF	TRBD2	TRBV2	TRBJ2-7	.
TGTGCCAGCAGCTTGGGGACAGGGCTTGACTATGAGCAGTTCTTC	CASSLGTGLDYEQFF	TRBD1	TRBV28	TRBJ2-1	once
TGCGCCAGCAGCTTGGGCCCGACAGGGGGCGTCGAGAATGGCTACACCTTC	CASSLGPTGGVENGYTF	TRBD1	TRBV5-1	TRBJ1-2	few
TGTGCCAGCTCACCACTTTTTCCGGGGGACACTGAAGCTTTCTTT	CASSPLFPGDTEAFF	.	TRBV18	TRBJ1-1	once
TGTGCCAGCACCAGACAGGGGGCGCATGAACGTGAGCAGTACTTC	CASTRQGAHEREQYF	TRBD1	TRBV6-1	TRBJ2-7	once
TGTGCCAGCAGGATGACAGCCCAAGAGACCCAGTACTTC	CASRMTAQETQYF	.	TRBV11-2	TRBJ2-5	few
TGCGCCAGCAGCGTCCAGGGGGGTGCCAAAAACATTCAGTACTTC	CASSVQGGAKNIQYF	.	TRBV4-1	TRBJ2-4	.
TGTGCCTGGAGTGGGGAGACAGGGTCCTCCGTTCAGCCCCAGCATTTT	CAWSGETGSSVQPQHF	TRBD1	TRBV30	TRBJ1-5	.
TGTGCCAGCAGCCGAAAGACTAGCGGCACAGATACGCAGTATTTT	CASSRKTSGTDTQYF	TRBD2	TRBV6-5	TRBJ2-3	.